This TCR beta chain comes out of a study of metastatic and nonmetastatic thyroid tumors (dated by TCRdb to the early 2020s). Study-wide context: For patients with malignant and with benign thyroid disease, the researchers compared repertoires between peripheral blood samples and tumor or nodule tissue samples. What the research found in general, with its limitations: In both blood and tumor samples, TCR beta diversity was reported to be significantly higher in malignant tumors than in benign nodules.

Library preparation employed PCR. The sample was run on an Illumina HiSeq 4000. High-throughput sequencing was used to profile the TCR beta-chain CDR3 region of every patient. The original methods were these. The researchers built a classifier to tell apart papillary thyroid cancer patients with distant metastasis, based on CDR3 differences among clinicopathological groups. The Shannon index was used to measure repertoire diversity, and the Morisita-Horn index was used to measure how similar tumor and blood repertoires were. TCRdb reworked the public reads: Q25 trimming with fastp, MiXCR clone assembly, productive beta chains retained. For this entry, the V and J calls and clone size follow TCRdb and not the study's own pipeline. In this sample the table shows approximately 70,000 clones, about 3.8% of which occur a single time. About a fifth of the sample is in the top ten clones. This clone has ten or more counts. The clone's antigen remains unknown. No much larger clone exists at a distance of one base, and base qualities are not known.

Reading from cysteine to phenylalanine, the CDR3 counts 15 amino acids. Only CDR3 DNA is held: 45 bases, read in frame from base 1. From V the trimming removes 2 bases and from J it removes 9 bases, while the gene matches leave 4 bases of the junction unaccounted for. The CDR1 and CDR2 encoded by the germline V gene are SGHDT and YYEEEE. No treatment had been received by any patient before thyroid surgery. Patient clinical samples collected from about 2012 to 2018 were retrospectively analysed using T-cell receptor beta sequencing. Rearrangement joined TRBV5-6 to TRBJ2-1, with TRBD2 identical over 14 junction bases. Sequencing was done on a sample of blood. The origin of this receptor is a female donor with papillary thyroid cancer or a benign thyroid nodule (not recorded which). Some clones in this sample may be carry-over from other donors' samples. The CDR3 region reads CASSFGTSGSREQFF. In nucleotides, the sequence is TGTGCCAGCAGCTTTGGGACTAGCGGGAGTCGTGAGCAGTTCTTC.